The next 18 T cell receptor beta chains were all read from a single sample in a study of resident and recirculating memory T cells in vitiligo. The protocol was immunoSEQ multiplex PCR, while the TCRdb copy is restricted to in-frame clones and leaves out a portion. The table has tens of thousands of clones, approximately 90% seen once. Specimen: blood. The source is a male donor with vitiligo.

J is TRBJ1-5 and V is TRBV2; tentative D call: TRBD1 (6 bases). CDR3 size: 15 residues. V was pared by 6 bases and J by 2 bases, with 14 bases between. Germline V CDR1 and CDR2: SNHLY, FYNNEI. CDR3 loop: CASRTQGHGNQPQHF. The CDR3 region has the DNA TGTGCCAGCAGAACCCAGGGGCACGGCAATCAGCCCCAGCATTTT.

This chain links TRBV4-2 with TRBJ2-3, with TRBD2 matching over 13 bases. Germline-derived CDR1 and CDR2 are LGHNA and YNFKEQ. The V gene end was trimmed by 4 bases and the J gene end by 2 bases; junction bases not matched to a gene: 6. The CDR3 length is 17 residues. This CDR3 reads CASSRGTSGASTDTQYF. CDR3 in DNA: TGTGCCAGCAGCCGTGGGACTAGCGGGGCTTCCACAGATACGCAGTATTTT.

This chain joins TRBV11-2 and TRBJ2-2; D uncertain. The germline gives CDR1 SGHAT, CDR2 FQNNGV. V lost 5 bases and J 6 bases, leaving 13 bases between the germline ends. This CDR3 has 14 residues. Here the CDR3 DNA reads TGTGCCAGCAGCGCTAGAGTGCGCGCCGGGGAGCTGTTTTTT. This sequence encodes CASSARVRAGELFF.

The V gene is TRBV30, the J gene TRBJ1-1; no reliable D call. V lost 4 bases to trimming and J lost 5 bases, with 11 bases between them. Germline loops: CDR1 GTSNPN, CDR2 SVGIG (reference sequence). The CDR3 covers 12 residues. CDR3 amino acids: CAWMGHWTEAFF. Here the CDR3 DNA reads TGTGCCTGGATGGGCCATTGGACTGAAGCTTTCTTT.

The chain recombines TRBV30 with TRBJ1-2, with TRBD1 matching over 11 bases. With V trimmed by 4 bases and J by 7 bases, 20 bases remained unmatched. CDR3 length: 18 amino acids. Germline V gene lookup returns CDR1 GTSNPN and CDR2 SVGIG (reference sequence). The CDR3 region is CAWIGGSRDRGAPGGYTF. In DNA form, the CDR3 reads TGTGCCTGGATAGGGGGCAGTAGGGACAGGGGGGCCCCTGGTGGCTACACCTTC.

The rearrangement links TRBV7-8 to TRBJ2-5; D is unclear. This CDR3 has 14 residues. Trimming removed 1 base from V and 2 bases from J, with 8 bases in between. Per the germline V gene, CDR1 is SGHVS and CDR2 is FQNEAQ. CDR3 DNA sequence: TGTGCCAGCAGCTTAGGTCTCAGGCAAGAGACCCAGTACTTC. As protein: CASSLGLRQETQYF.

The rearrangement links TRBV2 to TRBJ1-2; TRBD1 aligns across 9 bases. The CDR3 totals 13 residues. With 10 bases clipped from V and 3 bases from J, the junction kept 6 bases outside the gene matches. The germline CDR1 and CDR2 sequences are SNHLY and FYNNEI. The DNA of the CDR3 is TGTGCCACTCACAGGGGGCAATACTATGGCTACACCTTC. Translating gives CATHRGQYYGYTF.

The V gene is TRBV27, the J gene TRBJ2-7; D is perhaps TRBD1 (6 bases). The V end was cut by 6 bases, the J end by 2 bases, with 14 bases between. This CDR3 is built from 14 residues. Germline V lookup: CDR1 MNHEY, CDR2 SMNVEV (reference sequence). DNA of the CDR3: TGTGCCAGCAGCAGGGGAGAGCTAGCCTACGAGCAGTACTTC. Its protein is CASSRGELAYEQYF.

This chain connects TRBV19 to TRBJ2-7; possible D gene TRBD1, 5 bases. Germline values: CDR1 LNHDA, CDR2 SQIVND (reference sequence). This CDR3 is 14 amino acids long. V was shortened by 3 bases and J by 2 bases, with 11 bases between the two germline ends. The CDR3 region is CASSIYQGPYEQYF. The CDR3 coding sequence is TGTGCCAGTAGTATTTATCAGGGTCCCTACGAGCAGTACTTC.

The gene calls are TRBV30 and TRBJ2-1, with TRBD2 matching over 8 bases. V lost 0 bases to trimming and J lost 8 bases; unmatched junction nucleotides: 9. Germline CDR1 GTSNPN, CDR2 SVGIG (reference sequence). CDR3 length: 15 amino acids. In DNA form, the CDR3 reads TGTGCCTGGAGTGTACGACTAGCGCGGAGCGATGAGCAGTTCTTC. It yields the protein CAWSVRLARSDEQFF.

The CDR3 DNA reads as TGTGCCAGCAGTTCCGCCGCTCTAGCGGGAGTTACAGATACGCAGTATTTT. The encoded protein is CASSSAALAGVTDTQYF. V and J are TRBV28 and TRBJ2-3; 10 nucleotides match TRBD2. The CDR3 runs to 17 residues. Germline-derived CDR1 and CDR2 are MDHEN and SYDVKM. With 4 bases clipped from V and 3 bases from J, the junction kept 10 bases outside the gene matches.

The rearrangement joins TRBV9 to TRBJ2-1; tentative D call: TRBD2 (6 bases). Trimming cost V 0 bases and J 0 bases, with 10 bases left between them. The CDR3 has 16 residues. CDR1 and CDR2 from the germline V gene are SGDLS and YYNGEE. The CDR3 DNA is TGTGCCAGCAGCGTAGCTCCGGACTACTCCTACAATGAGCAGTTCTTC. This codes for CASSVAPDYSYNEQFF.

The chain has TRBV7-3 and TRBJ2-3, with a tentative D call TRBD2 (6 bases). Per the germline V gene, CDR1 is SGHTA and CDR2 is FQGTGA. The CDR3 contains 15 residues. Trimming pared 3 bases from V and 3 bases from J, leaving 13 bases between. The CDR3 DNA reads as TGTGCCAGCAGCTTGAATCCGGGAGCGACAGATACGCAGTATTTT. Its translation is CASSLNPGATDTQYF.

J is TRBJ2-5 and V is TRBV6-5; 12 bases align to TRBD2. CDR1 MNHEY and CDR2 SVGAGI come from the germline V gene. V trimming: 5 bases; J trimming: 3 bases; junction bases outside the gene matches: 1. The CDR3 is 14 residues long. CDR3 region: CASSRLAGEETQYF. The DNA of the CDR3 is TGTGCCAGCAGTCGACTAGCGGGAGAAGAGACCCAGTACTTC.

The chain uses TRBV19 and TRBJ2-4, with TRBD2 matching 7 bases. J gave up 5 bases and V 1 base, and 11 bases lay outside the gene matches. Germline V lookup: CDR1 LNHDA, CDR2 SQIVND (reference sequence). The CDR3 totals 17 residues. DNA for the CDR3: TGTGCCAGTAGTATAGGAGGGGCGGGAGTACGTGAAAACATTCAGTACTTC. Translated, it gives CASSIGGAGVRENIQYF.

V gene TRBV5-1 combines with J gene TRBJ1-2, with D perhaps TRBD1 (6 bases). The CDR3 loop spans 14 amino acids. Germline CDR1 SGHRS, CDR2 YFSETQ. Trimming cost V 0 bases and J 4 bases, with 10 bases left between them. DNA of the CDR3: TGCGCCAGCAGCTTGGAGGCAGGGGCCTATGGCTACACCTTC. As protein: CASSLEAGAYGYTF.

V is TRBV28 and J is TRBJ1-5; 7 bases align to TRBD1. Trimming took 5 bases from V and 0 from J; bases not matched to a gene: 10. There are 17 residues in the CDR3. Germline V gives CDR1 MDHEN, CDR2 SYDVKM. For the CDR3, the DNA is TGTGCCAGCAGTGTTTACCCGGGACAGTATAGCAATCAGCCCCAGCATTTT. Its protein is CASSVYPGQYSNQPQHF.

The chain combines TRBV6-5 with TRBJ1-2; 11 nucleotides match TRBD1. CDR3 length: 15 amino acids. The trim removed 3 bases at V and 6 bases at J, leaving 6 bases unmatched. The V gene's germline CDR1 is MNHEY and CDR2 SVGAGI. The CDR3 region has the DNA TGTGCCAGCAGTTATACCGGGACAGGGGGTGATGGCTACACCTTC. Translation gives CASSYTGTGGDGYTF.